These T cell receptor beta chains were read from a single sample in a study of cytotoxic CD8 clonotypes in ibrutinib-treated CLL. Using immunoSEQ multiplex PCR, the repertoire was profiled, and TCRdb retains in-frame clones only, with some absent. The table records over 40,000 clones, roughly 80% of them present only once. Sequencing used PBMCs, obtained after 24 months of ibrutinib treatment. These receptors were taken from a human donor with chronic lymphocytic leukemia. Each CDR3 is given with its conserved first and last residue. D genes are given only for firm matches. Only some rows state a clone size, as once, few, many or a class for expanded clones.

J gene: TRBJ2-2
V gene: TRBV6-1
D gene: NA
clone size: few
CDR3 protein: CASSALVGSVAGELFF
CDR3 DNA: TGTGCCAGCAGTGCCCTTGTCGGGAGTGTGGCCGGGGAGCTGTTTTTT

J gene: TRBJ2-1
V gene: TRBV6-5
D gene: NA
clone size: NA
CDR3 protein: CASSSGSSYNEQFF
CDR3 DNA: TGTGCCAGCAGTTCGGGGAGCTCCTACAATGAGCAGTTCTTC

J gene: TRBJ2-2
V gene: TRBV18
D gene: NA
clone size: NA
CDR3 protein: CATQSQPGMNGELFF
CDR3 DNA: TGTGCCACCCAATCCCAACCGGGGATGAACGGGGAGCTGTTTTTT

J gene: TRBJ2-1
V gene: TRBV2
D gene: TRBD1
clone size: few
CDR3 protein: CASSADRAVGNEQFF
CDR3 DNA: TGTGCCAGCAGCGCCGACAGGGCGGTTGGCAATGAGCAGTTCTTC

J gene: TRBJ2-2
V gene: TRBV7-2
D gene: NA
clone size: NA
CDR3 protein: CASRPDRATNTGELFF
CDR3 DNA: TGTGCCAGCAGGCCTGATAGGGCGACGAACACCGGGGAGCTGTTTTTT

J gene: TRBJ1-1
V gene: TRBV4-1
D gene: NA
clone size: NA
CDR3 protein: CASSQVSPNTEAFF
CDR3 DNA: TGCGCCAGCAGCCAAGTGAGCCCAAACACTGAAGCTTTCTTT

J gene: TRBJ2-7
V gene: TRBV9
D gene: TRBD1
clone size: NA
CDR3 protein: CASSDRGGGEQYF
CDR3 DNA: TGTGCCAGCAGCGACAGGGGTGGTGGCGAGCAGTACTTC

J gene: TRBJ1-2
V gene: TRBV5-4
D gene: NA
clone size: NA
CDR3 protein: CASSLARGDYGYTF
CDR3 DNA: TGTGCCAGCAGCTTGGCAAGGGGTGACTATGGCTACACCTTC

J gene: TRBJ1-2
V gene: TRBV2
D gene: NA
clone size: NA
CDR3 protein: CASSEKRSFYGYTF
CDR3 DNA: TGTGCCAGCAGTGAGAAACGGTCCTTTTATGGCTACACCTTC

J gene: TRBJ1-1
V gene: TRBV5-6
D gene: TRBD1
clone size: once
CDR3 protein: CASSSDRGVMNTEAFF
CDR3 DNA: TGTGCCAGCAGCAGCGACAGGGGGGTCATGAACACTGAAGCTTTCTTT

J gene: TRBJ1-4
V gene: TRBV20-1
D gene: NA
clone size: NA
CDR3 protein: CSARQGEKLFF
CDR3 DNA: TGCAGTGCTAGACAGGGAGAAAAACTGTTTTTT

J gene: TRBJ2-7
V gene: TRBV10-1
D gene: NA
clone size: few
CDR3 protein: CASSESITGGRGAYEQYF
CDR3 DNA: TGCGCCAGCAGTGAGTCGATCACTGGGGGCAGGGGGGCCTACGAGCAGTACTTC

J gene: TRBJ2-2
V gene: TRBV19
D gene: NA
clone size: NA
CDR3 protein: CASSENTGELFF
CDR3 DNA: TGTGCCAGTAGCGAGAACACCGGGGAGCTGTTTTTT

J gene: TRBJ2-1
V gene: TRBV14
D gene: TRBD2
clone size: NA
CDR3 protein: CASSRSGNSYNEQFF
CDR3 DNA: TGTGCCAGCAGCCGTAGCGGGAACTCCTACAATGAGCAGTTCTTC

J gene: TRBJ2-1
V gene: TRBV29-1
D gene: TRBD2
clone size: NA
CDR3 protein: CSAPGLAGYNEQFF
CDR3 DNA: TGCAGCGCCCCGGGACTAGCGGGTTACAATGAGCAGTTCTTC

J gene: TRBJ2-1
V gene: TRBV12-5
D gene: NA
clone size: NA
CDR3 protein: CASGPGYNEQFF
CDR3 DNA: TGTGCTAGTGGGCCGGGCTACAATGAGCAGTTCTTC

J gene: TRBJ2-3
V gene: TRBV9
D gene: NA
clone size: medium-sized
CDR3 protein: CASSEGVTDTQYF
CDR3 DNA: TGTGCCAGCAGCGAGGGTGTCACAGATACGCAGTATTTT

J gene: TRBJ2-1
V gene: TRBV6-5
D gene: NA
clone size: NA
CDR3 protein: CASTTKGTEQFF
CDR3 DNA: TGTGCCAGCACCACGAAAGGGACCGAGCAGTTCTTC

J gene: TRBJ2-3
V gene: TRBV7-8
D gene: TRBD2
clone size: few
CDR3 protein: CASSLSAGGLDTQYF
CDR3 DNA: TGTGCCAGCAGCTTATCGGCGGGAGGACTGGATACGCAGTATTTT

J gene: TRBJ1-2
V gene: TRBV6-5
D gene: TRBD1
clone size: NA
CDR3 protein: CASAGAGQGFYGYTF
CDR3 DNA: TGTGCCAGCGCGGGTGCCGGACAGGGCTTCTATGGCTACACCTTC

J gene: TRBJ1-5
V gene: TRBV10-3
D gene: NA
clone size: NA
CDR3 protein: CAIRGGGRGDNQPQHF
CDR3 DNA: TGTGCCATCAGGGGAGGGGGGCGCGGGGACAATCAGCCCCAGCATTTT

J gene: TRBJ2-2
V gene: TRBV7-2
D gene: TRBD2
clone size: NA
CDR3 protein: CASSSGLAGAGELFF
CDR3 DNA: TGTGCCAGCAGCTCAGGACTAGCGGGGGCCGGGGAGCTGTTTTTT

J gene: TRBJ1-2
V gene: TRBV6-1
D gene: NA
clone size: few
CDR3 protein: CASSEELGHPITF
CDR3 DNA: TGTGCCAGCAGTGAAGAATTGGGCCATCCCATCACCTTC

J gene: TRBJ2-3
V gene: TRBV15
D gene: NA
clone size: NA
CDR3 protein: CATSSLSGLGSDTQYF
CDR3 DNA: TGTGCCACCAGCAGCCTATCGGGCCTTGGATCTGATACGCAGTATTTT

J gene: TRBJ1-5
V gene: TRBV30
D gene: NA
clone size: NA
CDR3 protein: CAWSRDPNQPQHF
CDR3 DNA: TGTGCCTGGTCCCGGGACCCAAATCAGCCCCAGCATTTT

J gene: TRBJ1-4
V gene: TRBV30
D gene: NA
clone size: few
CDR3 protein: CAWSPGTGREKLFF
CDR3 DNA: TGTGCCTGGAGCCCCGGAACGGGCCGGGAAAAACTGTTTTTT

J gene: TRBJ2-5
V gene: TRBV29-1
D gene: TRBD1
clone size: NA
CDR3 protein: CSVGTGQETQYF
CDR3 DNA: TGCAGCGTGGGGACAGGCCAAGAGACCCAGTACTTC

J gene: TRBJ1-3
V gene: TRBV5-1
D gene: NA
clone size: NA
CDR3 protein: CASSFGESGNTIYF
CDR3 DNA: TGCGCCAGCAGCTTCGGCGAATCTGGAAACACCATATATTTT

J gene: TRBJ1-5
V gene: TRBV15
D gene: NA
clone size: NA
CDR3 protein: CATSRAGVNQPQHF
CDR3 DNA: TGTGCCACCAGCAGAGCTGGGGTCAATCAGCCCCAGCATTTT

J gene: TRBJ1-5
V gene: TRBV15
D gene: NA
clone size: NA
CDR3 protein: CATSRVPGVQPQHF
CDR3 DNA: TGTGCCACCAGCAGGGTCCCGGGGGTCCAGCCCCAGCATTTT

J gene: TRBJ1-4
V gene: TRBV7-2
D gene: NA
clone size: once
CDR3 protein: CASSSGAGREKLFF
CDR3 DNA: TGTGCCAGCAGCTCTGGGGCCGGAAGGGAAAAACTGTTTTTT

J gene: TRBJ2-5
V gene: TRBV11-2
D gene: TRBD1
clone size: NA
CDR3 protein: CASSPGQGPETQYF
CDR3 DNA: TGTGCCAGCAGCCCGGGACAGGGCCCGGAGACCCAGTACTTC

J gene: TRBJ2-7
V gene: TRBV10-3
D gene: NA
clone size: NA
CDR3 protein: CAITSEGGFTYEQYF
CDR3 DNA: TGTGCCATCACCTCAGAAGGGGGATTCACCTACGAGCAGTACTTC

J gene: TRBJ2-7
V gene: TRBV2
D gene: TRBD2
clone size: NA
CDR3 protein: CASVVGGPSYEQYF
CDR3 DNA: TGTGCCAGCGTTGTGGGAGGGCCCTCCTACGAGCAGTACTTC

J gene: TRBJ1-2
V gene: TRBV4-3
D gene: NA
clone size: medium-sized
CDR3 protein: CASSQDRSGYYGYTF
CDR3 DNA: TGCGCCAGCAGCCAAGATAGGTCAGGGTACTATGGCTACACCTTC

J gene: TRBJ2-1
V gene: TRBV28
D gene: TRBD2
clone size: NA
CDR3 protein: CASSPLAGGKYNEQFF
CDR3 DNA: TGTGCCAGCAGTCCACTAGCGGGAGGAAAATACAATGAGCAGTTCTTC

J gene: TRBJ1-2
V gene: TRBV7-2
D gene: NA
clone size: NA
CDR3 protein: CASSLDRASNYGYTF
CDR3 DNA: TGTGCCAGCAGCTTAGACCGAGCTTCTAACTATGGCTACACCTTC

J gene: TRBJ2-1
V gene: TRBV28
D gene: NA
clone size: few
CDR3 protein: CASSFAGLLNEQFF
CDR3 DNA: TGTGCCAGCAGTTTTGCAGGGTTACTTAATGAGCAGTTCTTC

J gene: TRBJ2-7
V gene: TRBV5-4
D gene: TRBD2
clone size: NA
CDR3 protein: CASSFLAGGSPSEQYF
CDR3 DNA: TGTGCCAGCAGCTTTTTAGCGGGAGGGTCCCCTTCCGAGCAGTACTTC

J gene: TRBJ1-3
V gene: TRBV7-8
D gene: NA
clone size: NA
CDR3 protein: CASSLGGNTIYF
CDR3 DNA: TGTGCCAGCAGCTTAGGAGGAAACACCATATATTTT

J gene: TRBJ1-6
V gene: TRBV30
D gene: NA
clone size: NA
CDR3 protein: CAWSAQGSYNSPLHF
CDR3 DNA: TGTGCCTGGAGTGCACAGGGTTCCTATAATTCACCCCTCCACTTT

J gene: TRBJ2-7
V gene: TRBV28
D gene: NA
clone size: NA
CDR3 protein: CASSGGSPPYEQYF
CDR3 DNA: TGTGCCAGCAGTGGCGGATCCCCCCCCTACGAGCAGTACTTC

J gene: TRBJ1-1
V gene: TRBV29-1
D gene: NA
clone size: NA
CDR3 protein: CSAVLPSGDNTEAFF
CDR3 DNA: TGCAGCGCGGTCCTTCCTTCGGGGGACAACACTGAAGCTTTCTTT

J gene: TRBJ2-7
V gene: TRBV5-6
D gene: TRBD1
clone size: NA
CDR3 protein: CASVLQGAHEQYF
CDR3 DNA: TGTGCCAGCGTCCTACAGGGGGCTCACGAGCAGTACTTC

J gene: TRBJ1-2
V gene: TRBV6-5
D gene: TRBD1
clone size: NA
CDR3 protein: CASSSTGDYGYTF
CDR3 DNA: TGTGCCAGCAGTTCGACAGGGGACTATGGCTACACCTTC

J gene: TRBJ2-1
V gene: TRBV29-1
D gene: TRBD1
clone size: NA
CDR3 protein: CSVGTVSEQFF
CDR3 DNA: TGCAGCGTGGGGACAGTCAGTGAGCAGTTCTTC

J gene: TRBJ1-5
V gene: TRBV19
D gene: NA
clone size: NA
CDR3 protein: CASSIGWGAGNQPQHF
CDR3 DNA: TGTGCCAGTAGTATAGGTTGGGGCGCTGGCAATCAGCCCCAGCATTTT

J gene: TRBJ2-7
V gene: TRBV6-5
D gene: NA
clone size: NA
CDR3 protein: CASTMGGHGYEQYF
CDR3 DNA: TGTGCCAGCACCATGGGGGGGCACGGCTACGAGCAGTACTTC

J gene: TRBJ2-7
V gene: TRBV6-5
D gene: NA
clone size: NA
CDR3 protein: CASGQSYEQYF
CDR3 DNA: TGTGCCAGCGGTCAGTCCTACGAGCAGTACTTC

J gene: TRBJ2-1
V gene: TRBV9
D gene: TRBD2
clone size: few
CDR3 protein: CASSATSGRASEQFF
CDR3 DNA: TGTGCCAGCAGCGCGACTAGCGGGAGGGCCTCTGAGCAGTTCTTC

J gene: TRBJ2-3
V gene: TRBV15
D gene: TRBD2
clone size: NA
CDR3 protein: CATSRSGTSSRDTQYF
CDR3 DNA: TGTGCCACCAGCAGATCAGGGACTAGCAGTAGGGATACGCAGTATTTT

J gene: TRBJ2-1
V gene: TRBV7-7
D gene: TRBD2
clone size: NA
CDR3 protein: CASSFGSGRGSYNEQFF
CDR3 DNA: TGTGCCAGCAGCTTCGGTAGCGGGAGGGGTTCCTACAATGAGCAGTTCTTC

J gene: TRBJ2-7
V gene: TRBV7-2
D gene: NA
clone size: NA
CDR3 protein: CASSLMGGIDEQYF
CDR3 DNA: TGTGCCAGCAGCTTAATGGGAGGAATAGACGAGCAGTACTTC

J gene: TRBJ2-7
V gene: TRBV11-3
D gene: TRBD1
clone size: NA
CDR3 protein: CASADRGYEQYF
CDR3 DNA: TGTGCCAGCGCGGACAGGGGCTACGAGCAGTACTTC

J gene: TRBJ2-7
V gene: TRBV10-3
D gene: TRBD2
clone size: NA
CDR3 protein: CAISGGLAGPPYEQYF
CDR3 DNA: TGTGCCATCAGTGGGGGACTAGCGGGACCCCCTTACGAGCAGTACTTC

J gene: TRBJ1-5
V gene: TRBV2
D gene: NA
clone size: NA
CDR3 protein: CASSDLGGNQPQHF
CDR3 DNA: TGTGCCAGCAGTGACCTTGGGGGCAATCAGCCCCAGCATTTT

J gene: TRBJ1-1
V gene: TRBV5-1
D gene: NA
clone size: NA
CDR3 protein: CASSLSQTGGTEAFF
CDR3 DNA: TGCGCCAGCAGCTTGTCTCAGACAGGTGGCACTGAAGCTTTCTTT

J gene: TRBJ1-3
V gene: TRBV11-3
D gene: NA
clone size: once
CDR3 protein: CASQGGGNTIYF
CDR3 DNA: TGTGCCAGCCAGGGTGGCGGAAACACCATATATTTT

J gene: TRBJ1-4
V gene: TRBV7-8
D gene: NA
clone size: few
CDR3 protein: CASSLAIGVDEKLFF
CDR3 DNA: TGTGCCAGCAGCTTAGCCATAGGGGTGGATGAAAAACTGTTTTTT